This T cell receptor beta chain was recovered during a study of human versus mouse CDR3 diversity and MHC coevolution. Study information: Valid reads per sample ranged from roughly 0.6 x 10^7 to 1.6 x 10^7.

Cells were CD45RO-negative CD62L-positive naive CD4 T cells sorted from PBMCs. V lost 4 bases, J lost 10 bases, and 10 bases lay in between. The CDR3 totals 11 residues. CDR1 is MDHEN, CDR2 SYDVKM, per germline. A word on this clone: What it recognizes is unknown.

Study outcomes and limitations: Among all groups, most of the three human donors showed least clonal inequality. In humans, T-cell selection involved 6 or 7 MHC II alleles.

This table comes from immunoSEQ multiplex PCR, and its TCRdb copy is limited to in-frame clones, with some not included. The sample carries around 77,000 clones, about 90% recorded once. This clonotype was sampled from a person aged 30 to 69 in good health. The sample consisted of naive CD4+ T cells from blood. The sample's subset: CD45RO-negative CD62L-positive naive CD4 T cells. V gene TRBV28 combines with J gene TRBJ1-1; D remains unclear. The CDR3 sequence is CASSYATGAFF. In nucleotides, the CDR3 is TGTGCCAGCAGTTACGCTACGGGAGCTTTCTTT.